This TCR beta chain stems from a study of T cells after yellow fever vaccination (dated by TCRdb to about 2019). Some background on the complete study: The SMART-Seq v4 Ultra Low Input RNA kit was used to prepare libraries from fractions with low cell numbers. To follow T-cell clones before and after both primary and booster YFV17D yellow fever vaccination, bulk TCR alpha and beta repertoires underwent longitudinal sequencing. Blood was drawn at multiple timepoints before and after primary and secondary immunization, with bulk PBMC replicates and cell subsets isolated. Two healthy male donors made up the cohort, one aged 18 to 29 years and the other aged 30 to 40 years.

General findings and caveats noted by the study authors: Compared with the primary T-cell response, the secondary T-cell response was faster but weaker, reaching its peak on day 5 rather than on day 15. Most clones expanded after primary vaccination (about 95% of CD4 and around 89% of CD8) were re-detected after the booster, suggesting that broad memory maintenance occurred. Only a couple of donors were included in the study, so the extent to which the findings can be generalized is limited. A small share of clonotypes was detected in both CD4 and CD8 compartments, with the overlap likely arising from convergent recombination. FACS-sorted repertoires could contain abundant contaminating clonotypes from the bulk population, so computational filtering was required.

The sample's treatment or condition label, in plain terms: live attenuated yellow fever vaccine strain. PBMCs were isolated from peripheral blood using a standard Ficoll-Paque protocol. CD4 and CD8 T-cell fractions were isolated with Dynabeads CD4 and CD8 positive selection kits. TriZol was used to extract RNA from bulk PBMCs, from CD4 and CD8 fractions, and from dextramer-positive and dextramer-negative fractions. The cysteine opens and the phenylalanine closes a CDR3 of 14 amino acids. Only the CDR3 DNA is retained, 42 bases long and in frame from the first base. CDR1 and CDR2, per the germline V gene, are SGHTA and FQGNSA. Trimming costs V 0 bases and J 0 bases, and their ends lie 5 bases apart. This clonotype was seen a handful of times. Its cognate antigen has yet to be identified. A much larger clonotype is one base distant, so this may be a read error. The sequencing machine was an Illumina NovaSeq 6000. TCR cDNA was synthesized by 5'RACE template switching, through which a universal primer site and unique molecular identifiers were introduced. cDNA synthesis was primed from both the TCR alpha and TCR beta constant segments. Library amplification involved two PCR steps, and the second step added sample barcodes and sequencing adapters. Sequencing of libraries was done on Illumina HiSeq 2500 (2x100 bp) or NovaSeq (2x150 bp). On the study's bioinformatics: MIGEC handled demultiplexing of reads and collapsing into UMI consensus sequences, while MiXCR performed V(D)J alignment. Vaccine-responding clonotypes were defined with edgeR using replicate PBMC samples, requiring FDR below 0.01 and a log2 fold change above 5 up to day 15. Each bulk clonotype received a CD4 or CD8 identity based on whether the sequenced CD4 or CD8 repertoire contained that clonotype at higher abundance. TCRdb trimmed public reads at Q25 via fastp, called clones via MiXCR and kept in-frame beta chains. For every CDR3 protein sequence, its rows merge into one entry that carries the most common genes and DNA. These V and J calls rely on TCRdb rather than the paper's analysis. In this sample the table shows a few hundred thousand distinct CDR3 sequences, 12% of which occur a single time. Approximately 3.3% of the sample rests with the top ten.

The sequence links TRBV7-2 to TRBJ2-5; the D gene lacks a confident call. This clonotype was obtained from a man between 18 and 35 years old who received the YFV17D yellow fever vaccine. The starting material was CD4+ T cells sorted from PBMCs, obtained 15 days after the yellow fever booster vaccination. The CDR3 reads CASSLAGYQETQYF. The nucleotides read TGTGCCAGCAGCTTAGCGGGGTACCAAGAGACCCAGTACTTC.